This TCR beta chain stems from a study of shared clonotypes between healthy human individuals. Authors' data handling: Because ImmunoSEQ provided only junction sequences with no quality scores, the filtering differed. TCRdb keeps only in-frame clones here, not all; method: immunoSEQ multiplex PCR. V and J calls and clone size are those listed in that table; D and trimming were worked out from the DNA. The sample contains 400,000 to 500,000 clones, roughly four fifths of which appear only once. Germline V gene lookup returns CDR1 MNHEY and CDR2 SMNVEV (reference sequence). This CDR3 comprises 14 residues. J was trimmed by 5 bases and V by 3 bases; bases with no gene match: 5. General observations from the study: With few donors, the genetic and exposure-history diversity represented was limited. Sampling was confined to blood; repertoires within tissues likely differ.

A word on this clone: What it binds is not known.

There were only Caucasian adults among the donors, and all lived in Nashville, Tennessee. Sequencing was carried out using PBMCs. V is TRBV27 and J is TRBJ2-7, with TRBD1 matching over 9 bases. The clonotype comes from a woman in her thirties or forties in good health. Some clones in this sample may be carry-over from other donors' samples. The chain's CDR3 is CASSFYRGLDEQYF. DNA for the CDR3: TGTGCCAGCAGTTTTTACAGGGGGCTGGACGAGCAGTACTTC.